This section outlines one TCR beta chain sequence together with its context. The target antigen is unknown. Within the sample, other DNA sequences also encode this same CDR3. This entry comes from a study of shared clonotypes between healthy human individuals. CDR3 length equals 14 residues. The V gene end was trimmed by 5 bases and the J gene end by 4 bases; junction bases not matched to a gene: 7. Germline V gene sequence: CDR1 SGHAT, CDR2 FQNNGV. CD8 cells regarded as naive lacked CD45RO, were positively chosen for CCR7, and omitted terminally differentiated effector memory CD45RA+ cells. Study-level points and caveats: Among several donors, about 5% of naive CD4 clonotypes were found in common. The small donor group covered limited genetic and exposure diversity.

Profiling relied on immunoSEQ multiplex PCR, and the TCRdb table lists in-frame clones only, not all of them. The data hold 800,000 to 950,000 clones, with approximately 96% observed a single time. The receptor comes from a man under 40 in good health. The sequenced sample was naive CD8+ T cells sorted from blood. This chain joins TRBV11-2 and TRBJ2-7; 8 bases fit TRBD2. For the CDR3, the DNA is TGTGCCAGCAGCCTAGGACTAGCAGGGTACGAGCAGTACTTC. It yields the protein CASSLGLAGYEQYF. Full variable domain (missing parts from reference TRBV11-2 and TRBJ2-7): EAGVAQSPRYKIIEKRQSVAFWCNPISGHATLYWYQQILGQGPKLLIQFQNNGVVDDSQLPKDRFSAERLKGVDSTLKIQPAKLEDSAVYLCASSLGLAGYEQYFGPGTRLTVT.